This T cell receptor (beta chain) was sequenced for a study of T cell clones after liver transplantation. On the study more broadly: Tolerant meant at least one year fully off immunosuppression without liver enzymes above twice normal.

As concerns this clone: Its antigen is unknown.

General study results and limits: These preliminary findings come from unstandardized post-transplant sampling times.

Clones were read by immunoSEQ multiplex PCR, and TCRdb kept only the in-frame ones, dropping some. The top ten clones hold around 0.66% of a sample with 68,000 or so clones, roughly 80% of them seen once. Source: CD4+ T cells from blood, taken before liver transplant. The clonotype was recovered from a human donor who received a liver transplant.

The CDR3 reads CASSVWPHQPQHF. In nucleotides, the CDR3 is TGTGCCAGCAGCGTCTGGCCGCATCAGCCCCAGCATTTT. The chain has TRBV9 and TRBJ1-5; no definite D call. Germline V lookup: CDR1 SGDLS, CDR2 YYNGEE. The germline V and J ends were trimmed by 2 bases and 5 bases, with 8 bases remaining between them. The CDR3 length is 13 residues.